This T cell receptor beta chain is drawn from a study of human T cells and chemical hapten exposure. Study overall: Diagnoses of alopecia areata, totalis or universalis occurred in mostly female patients.

V shed 3 bases and J shed 2 bases, with 14 bases lying between them. The CDR3 runs to 15 residues. Germline-derived CDR1 and CDR2 are SGHAT and FQNNGV. Worth noting for this clonotype: Its antigen remains unidentified.

TCRdb independently ran MiXCR on the RACE reads; one entry per CDR3 protein. The sample lists around 120,000 distinct CDR3 sequences, 13% seen once, with around 2.7% in the top ten. Study-level points and caveats: Because all patients had alopecia, their immune responses might differ from healthy ones.

The time point is: pre-sensitization, week 0. Indicated treatment: therapeutic diphenylcyclopropenone sensitization with weekly scalp DPC. Samples of blood were obtained prior to the application of each patch test. This receptor was identified in a woman aged 18-29 years with alopecia areata. Some clones in this sample may be carry-over from other donors' samples. The gene calls are TRBV11-2 and TRBJ2-7; D call uncertain. Source: whole blood, taken in connection with sensitization to the hapten diphenylcyclopropenone (DPC). The CDR3 sequence is CASSLGNSRTYEQYF. In DNA form, the CDR3 reads TGTGCCAGCAGCTTGGGGAACTCGCGGACCTACGAGCAGTACTTC.